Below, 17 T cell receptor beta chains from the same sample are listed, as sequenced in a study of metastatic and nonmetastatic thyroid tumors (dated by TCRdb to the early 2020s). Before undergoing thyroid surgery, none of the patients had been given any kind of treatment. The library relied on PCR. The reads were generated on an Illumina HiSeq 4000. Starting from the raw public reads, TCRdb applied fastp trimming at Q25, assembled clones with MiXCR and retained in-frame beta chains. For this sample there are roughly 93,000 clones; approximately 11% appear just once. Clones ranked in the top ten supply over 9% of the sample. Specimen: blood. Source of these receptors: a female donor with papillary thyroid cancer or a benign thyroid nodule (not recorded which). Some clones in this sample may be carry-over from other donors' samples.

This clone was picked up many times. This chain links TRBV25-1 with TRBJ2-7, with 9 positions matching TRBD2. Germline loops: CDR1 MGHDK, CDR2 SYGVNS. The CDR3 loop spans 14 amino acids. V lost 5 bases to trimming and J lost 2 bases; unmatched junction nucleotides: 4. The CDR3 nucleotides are TGTGCCAGCAGTCAAGCGGGAGGACCCTACGAGCAGTACTTC. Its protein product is CASSQAGGPYEQYF.

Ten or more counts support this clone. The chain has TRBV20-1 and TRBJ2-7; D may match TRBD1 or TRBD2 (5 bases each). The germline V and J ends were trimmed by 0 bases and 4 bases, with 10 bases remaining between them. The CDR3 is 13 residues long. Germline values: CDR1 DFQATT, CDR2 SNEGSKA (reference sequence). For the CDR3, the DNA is TGCAGTGCTAGAGAACTAGGGGTATACGAGCAGTACTTC. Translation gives CSARELGVYEQYF.

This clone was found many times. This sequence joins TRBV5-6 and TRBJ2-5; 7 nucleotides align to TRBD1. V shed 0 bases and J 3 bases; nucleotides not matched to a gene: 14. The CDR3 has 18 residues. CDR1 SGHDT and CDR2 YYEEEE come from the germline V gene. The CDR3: CASSLEIGLGDSKETQYF. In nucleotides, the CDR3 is TGTGCCAGCAGCTTGGAGATAGGTTTGGGGGACAGCAAAGAGACCCAGTACTTC.

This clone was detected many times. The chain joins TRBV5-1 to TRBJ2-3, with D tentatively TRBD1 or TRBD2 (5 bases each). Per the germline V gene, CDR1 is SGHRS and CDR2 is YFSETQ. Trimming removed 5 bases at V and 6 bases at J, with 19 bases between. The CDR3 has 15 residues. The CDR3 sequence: CASRVTGRETDTQYF. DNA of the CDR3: TGCGCCAGCAGGGTCACCGGCAGGGAGACGGATACGCAGTATTTT.

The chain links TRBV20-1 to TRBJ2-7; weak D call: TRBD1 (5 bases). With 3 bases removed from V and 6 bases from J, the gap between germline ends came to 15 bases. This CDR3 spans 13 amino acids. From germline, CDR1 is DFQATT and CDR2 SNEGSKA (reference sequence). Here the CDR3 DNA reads TGCAGTGCTAGTAATACAGGTCTTGTCGAGCAGTACTTC. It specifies CSASNTGLVEQYF.

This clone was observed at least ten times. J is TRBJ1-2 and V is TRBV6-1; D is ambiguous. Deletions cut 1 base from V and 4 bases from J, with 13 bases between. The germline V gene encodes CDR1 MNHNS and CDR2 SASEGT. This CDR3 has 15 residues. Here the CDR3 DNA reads TGTGCCAGCAGTGAAGGGTACGGACGGACCTATGGCTACACCTTC. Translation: CASSEGYGRTYGYTF.

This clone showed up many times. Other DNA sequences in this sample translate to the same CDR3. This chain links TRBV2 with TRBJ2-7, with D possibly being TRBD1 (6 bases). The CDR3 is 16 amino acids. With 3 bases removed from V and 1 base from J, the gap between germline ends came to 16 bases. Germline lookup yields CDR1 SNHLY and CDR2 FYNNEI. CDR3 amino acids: CASSDPGTPVSYEQYF. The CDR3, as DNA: TGTGCCAGCAGTGACCCCGGGACACCGGTGTCCTACGAGCAGTACTTC.

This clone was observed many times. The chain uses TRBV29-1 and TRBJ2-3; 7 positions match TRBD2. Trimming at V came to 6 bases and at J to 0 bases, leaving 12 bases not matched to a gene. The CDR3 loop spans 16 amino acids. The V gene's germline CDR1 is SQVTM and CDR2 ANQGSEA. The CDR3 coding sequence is TGCAGCGTCTCAATGGTAACGCGGGAGAGCACAGATACGCAGTATTTT. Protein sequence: CSVSMVTRESTDTQYF.

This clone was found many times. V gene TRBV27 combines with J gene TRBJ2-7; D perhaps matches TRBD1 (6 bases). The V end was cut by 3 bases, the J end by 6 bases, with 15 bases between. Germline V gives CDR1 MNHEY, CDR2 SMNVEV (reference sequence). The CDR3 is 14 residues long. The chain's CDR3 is CASSLSWTAGEQYF. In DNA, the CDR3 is TGTGCCAGCAGTTTGAGTTGGACAGCTGGCGAGCAGTACTTC.

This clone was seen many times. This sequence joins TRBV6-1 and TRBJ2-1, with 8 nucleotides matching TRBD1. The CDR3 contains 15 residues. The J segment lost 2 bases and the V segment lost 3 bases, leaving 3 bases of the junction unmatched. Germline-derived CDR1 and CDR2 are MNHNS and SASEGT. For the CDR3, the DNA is TGTGCCAGCAGTGATCCGGGACAGGCCTACAATGAGCAGTTCTTC. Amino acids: CASSDPGQAYNEQFF.

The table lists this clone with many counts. The CDR3 here is CASSYRETGNTIYF. CDR3 in DNA: TGTGCCAGCAGCTACAGGGAAACAGGAAACACCATATATTTT. The chain uses TRBV6-1 and TRBJ1-3; tentatively, D is TRBD1 (6 bases). The V and J ends lost 6 bases and 4 bases respectively, with 13 bases between them. This CDR3 spans 14 amino acids. Per germline, CDR1 MNHNS and CDR2 SASEGT.

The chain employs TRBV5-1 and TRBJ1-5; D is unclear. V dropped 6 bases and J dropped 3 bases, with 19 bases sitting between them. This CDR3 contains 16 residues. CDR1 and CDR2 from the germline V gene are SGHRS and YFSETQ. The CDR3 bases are TGCGCCAGCATCCTACCCCCTCTAAACTCCAATCAGCCCCAGCATTTT. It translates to CASILPPLNSNQPQHF.

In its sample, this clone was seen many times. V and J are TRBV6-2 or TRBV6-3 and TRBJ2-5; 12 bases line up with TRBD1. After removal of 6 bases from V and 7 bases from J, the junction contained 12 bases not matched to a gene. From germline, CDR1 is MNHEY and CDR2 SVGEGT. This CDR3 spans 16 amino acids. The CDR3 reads CASRPPGTGGLGTQYF. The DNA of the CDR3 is TGTGCCAGCAGACCCCCGGGGACAGGGGGCCTGGGGACCCAGTACTTC.

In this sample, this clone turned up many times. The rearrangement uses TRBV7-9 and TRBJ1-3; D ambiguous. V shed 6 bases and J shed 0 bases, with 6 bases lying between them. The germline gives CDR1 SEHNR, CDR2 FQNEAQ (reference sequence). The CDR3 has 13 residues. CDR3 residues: CASRIFSGNTIYF. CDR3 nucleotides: TGTGCCAGCAGGATTTTCTCTGGAAACACCATATATTTT.

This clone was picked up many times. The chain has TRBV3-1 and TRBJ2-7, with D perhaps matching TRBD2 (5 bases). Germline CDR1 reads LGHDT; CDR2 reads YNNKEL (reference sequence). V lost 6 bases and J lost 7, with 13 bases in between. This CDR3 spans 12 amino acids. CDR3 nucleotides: TGTGCCAGCAGTCCACTAGGTCAAGAGCAGTACTTC. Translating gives CASSPLGQEQYF.

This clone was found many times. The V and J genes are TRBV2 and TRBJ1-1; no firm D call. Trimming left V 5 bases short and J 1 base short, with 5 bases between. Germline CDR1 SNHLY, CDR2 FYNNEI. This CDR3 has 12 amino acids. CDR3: CASSYGNTEAFF. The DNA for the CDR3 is TGTGCCAGCAGTTACGGGAACACTGAAGCTTTCTTT.

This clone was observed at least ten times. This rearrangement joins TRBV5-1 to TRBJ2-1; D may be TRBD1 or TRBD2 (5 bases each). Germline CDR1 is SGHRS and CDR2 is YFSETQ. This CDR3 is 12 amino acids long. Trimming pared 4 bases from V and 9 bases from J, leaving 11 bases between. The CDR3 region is CASSLGTTEQFF. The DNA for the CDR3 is TGCGCCAGCAGCCTCGGGACGACTGAGCAGTTCTTC. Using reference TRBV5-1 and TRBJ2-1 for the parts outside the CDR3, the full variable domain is KAGVTQTPRYLIKTRGQQVTLSCSPISGHRSVSWYQQTPGQGLQFLFEYFSETQRNKGNFPGRFSGRQFSNSRSEMNVSTLELGDSALYLCASSLGTTEQFFGPGTRLTVL.